A selection of T cell receptor beta chains follows, all from one sample in a study of cytomegalovirus exposure and HLA in healthy donors. Sequencing used immunoSEQ multiplex PCR; TCRdb keeps in-frame clones, though not all of them. The table includes 150,000 to 200,000 clones, around 75% detected once. Specimen: PBMCs. These receptor sequences come from a woman in her 40s in good health and CMV-seropositive. CDR3s include the opening cysteine and the closing phenylalanine or tryptophan. The order of the fields is J gene, D gene, V gene, CDR3 DNA, CDR3 protein. The D gene is left open where the match is weak.

TRBJ2-3	-	TRBV25-1	TGTGCCAGCCGTGGTAGTTACACAGATACGCAGTATTTT	CASRGSYTDTQYF
TRBJ2-1	-	TRBV2	TGTGCCAGCAGCTATCGTCCATGGCTAGAGATATACAATGAGCAGTTCTTC	CASSYRPWLEIYNEQFF
TRBJ2-3	-	TRBV11-3	TGTGCCAGCAGCGCAGGTGCGGGAAATACGCAGTATTTT	CASSAGAGNTQYF
TRBJ2-1	TRBD2	TRBV7-8	TGTGCCAGCAGCTCTCGACTAGCGGGGTACAATGAGCAGTTCTTC	CASSSRLAGYNEQFF
TRBJ2-7	-	TRBV19	TGTGCCAGTAACGGTGGACAGCCATACGAGCAGTACTTC	CASNGGQPYEQYF
TRBJ2-5	TRBD1	TRBV19	TGTGCCAGTAGCCGCGACAGGGGGCGCTGGGAGACCCAGTACTTC	CASSRDRGRWETQYF
TRBJ2-6	TRBD1	TRBV5-4	TGTGCCAGCAGCAAGACGACAGGGGCTGGGGCCAACGTCCTGACTTTC	CASSKTTGAGANVLTF
TRBJ2-7	-	TRBV6-6	TGTGCCAGCAGTTACCCAACACAGAACTCCTACGAGCAGTACTTC	CASSYPTQNSYEQYF
TRBJ2-3	-	TRBV7-3	TGTGCCAGCAGCCCAGGGACTGGAAAAGATACGCAGTATTTT	CASSPGTGKDTQYF
TRBJ2-1	-	TRBV7-9	TGTGCCAGCACCCTCCTCGGGCGGGGCCGCGATGAGCAGTTCTTC	CASTLLGRGRDEQFF
TRBJ1-1	TRBD1	TRBV5-4	TGTGCCAGCAGCTTGATAGGGGGCGGGGTGGTGAACACTGAAGCTTTCTTT	CASSLIGGGVVNTEAFF